The 11 T cell receptor beta chains below all came from one sample that was sequenced in a study of glioma-infiltrating T cells. Amplification of TCR alpha and beta CDR3 regions from RNA used iRepertoire nested multiplex PCR. TCRdb redid the calling of the multiplex PCR reads with MiXCR, one entry per CDR3 protein. In the table there are 100,000 to 150,000 distinct CDR3 sequences, under 30% of which are singletons. Sequencing used glioma tissue, nonneoplastic brain tissue, or PBMCs (not recorded which). These receptor sequences come from a human donor with low-grade glioma or glioblastoma, undergoing nonglioma brain surgery, or in good health (not recorded which).

The rearrangement joins TRBV11-3 to TRBJ1-1; TRBD1 is a possible D gene (6 bases). Trimming shortened V by 3 bases and J by 0 bases, and 8 bases separated the two germline ends. CDR3 length: 14 amino acids. The V gene's germline CDR1 is SGHNT and CDR2 YENEEA. As DNA, the CDR3 is TGTGCCAGCAGCTTTCGGACAGTGAACACTGAAGCTTTCTTT. Translation: CASSFRTVNTEAFF.

As to this clonotype: One junction end does not reproduce the germline sequence, and a read error may be involved. The chain combines TRBV6-1 with TRBJ1-3, with D maybe TRBD1 (6 bases). Germline V lookup: CDR1 MNHNS, CDR2 SASEGT. The CDR3 has 14 amino acids. CDR3 sequence (DNA): TGTGCCAGCAGACGACAGGCAGCTGGAAACACCACATATTTT. Its translation: CASRRQAAGNTTYF.

There are a few counts of this clonotype. The chain couples TRBV6-4 to TRBJ1-2; weak D call: TRBD1 (6 bases). This CDR3 contains 13 residues. Trimming pared 2 bases from V and 6 bases from J, leaving 10 bases between. Per germline, CDR1 MRHNA and CDR2 SNTAGT. The CDR3 DNA reads as TGTGCCAGCAGTGACGGCCAGGGGCATGGCTACACCTTC. This gives the protein CASSDGQGHGYTF.

This clonotype was found a few times. This chain links TRBV24-1 with TRBJ1-2; unclear D gene. The germline V gene encodes CDR1 KGHDR and CDR2 SFDVKD. The CDR3 runs to 12 residues. The V end was cut by 1 base, the J end by 6 bases, with 5 bases between. In DNA form, the CDR3 reads TGTGCCACCAGTGATTTTCGGGATGGCTACACCTTC. This sequence encodes CATSDFRDGYTF.

The rearrangement joins TRBV5-1 to TRBJ1-2, with D possibly matching TRBD1 (5 bases). The CDR3 covers 13 residues. Germline V gene sequence: CDR1 SGHRS, CDR2 YFSETQ. Trimming took off 0 bases at V and 6 bases at J, with 9 bases between the two ends. The CDR3 protein is CASSLAPGNGYTF. For the CDR3, the DNA is TGCGCCAGCAGCTTGGCTCCAGGGAATGGCTACACCTTC.

The chain employs TRBV6-1 and TRBJ2-7, with TRBD1 matching 7 bases. This CDR3 has 14 amino acids. CDR1 is MNHNS and CDR2 is SASEGT in the germline V gene. CDR3 DNA sequence: TGTGCCATCAGTGATCAGGGGGACTCCTACGAGCAGTACGTC. This codes for CAISDQGDSYEQYV.

With regard to this clonotype: A much larger clone is a single base away; this may be a read error. Written as DNA, the CDR3 is TGCAGTGCTAGTCCGGACAATGAGCAGTTATTC. Amino acid sequence: CSASPDNEQLF. The V gene is TRBV20-1, the J gene TRBJ2-1; tentative D call: TRBD1 (5 bases). Germline loops: CDR1 DFQATT, CDR2 SNEGSKA (reference sequence). The CDR3 loop spans 11 amino acids.

There are a few counts of this clonotype. The chain joins TRBV20-1 to TRBJ2-1; 12 bases map to TRBD2. Trimming at V came to 3 bases and at J to 0 bases, leaving 6 bases not matched to a gene. The CDR3 totals 17 residues. The germline V gene has CDR1 DFQATT and CDR2 SNEGSKA (reference sequence). The CDR3 reads CSARDLAGGSSYNEQFF. In DNA form, the CDR3 reads TGCAGTGCTAGGGACCTAGCGGGGGGGAGCTCCTACAATGAGCAGTTCTTC.

This clonotype was detected only a few times. The chain uses TRBV2 and TRBJ2-3; no reliable D call. The ends were cut back, 9 bases at V and 2 bases at J, with 6 bases in the middle. The CDR3 sequence is 11 residues long. Germline CDR1 reads SNHLY; CDR2 reads FYNNEI. CDR3 nucleotides: TGTGCCAGGACGCCCACAGATACGCAGTATTTT. It yields the protein CARTPTDTQYF.

The chain is built from TRBV6-1 and TRBJ1-3; D call uncertain. Germline values: CDR1 MNHNS, CDR2 SASEGT. The CDR3 covers 14 residues. V was clipped by 6 bases and J by 4 bases, with 13 bases between them. CDR3 sequence: CASRNGPTGNTIYF. The CDR3 bases are TGTGCCAGCAGAAACGGGCCGACAGGAAACACCATATATTTT.

Only a few counts were recorded for this clonotype. The chain joins TRBV27 to TRBJ1-5; no clear D gene. CDR3 length: 15 amino acids. V shed 1 base and J shed 3 bases, with 10 bases lying between them. Germline values: CDR1 MNHEY, CDR2 SMNVEV (reference sequence). CDR3 sequence reads: CASSLFGVANQPQHF. The CDR3 DNA reads as TGTGCCAGCAGTTTATTCGGGGTGGCCAATCAGCCCCAGCATTTT.